This T cell receptor (beta chain) was identified in a study of siplizumab effects on memory and regulatory T cells. Regarding the study as a whole: The mapping of alloreactive clones to unstimulated subsets covered only a minor fraction of them. Proliferating CD4+ or CD8+ clones, roughly 75-97% of them, lacked an assignable naive or memory phenotype. The Treg-derived share of mappable alloreactive CD4+ clones averaged 68.8% with siplizumab and 25% to 30% in controls.

The protocol was immunoSEQ multiplex PCR, while the TCRdb copy is restricted to in-frame clones and leaves out a portion. The top ten clones hold less than 0.85% of a sample with approximately 100,000 clones, around 92% of them seen once. Germline CDR1 and CDR2: SGDLS and YYNGEE. V lost 0 bases, J lost 0 bases, and 10 bases lay in between. This CDR3 has 16 residues. Points on this clone: Its antigen is not known.

The chain has TRBV9 and TRBJ2-1; D gene ambiguous. What was sequenced was Tregs sorted from blood. This clonotype originated in a human donor in good health. The CDR3 loop is CASSVVGSSSYNEQFF. Written as DNA, the CDR3 is TGTGCCAGCAGCGTAGTCGGTTCGAGCTCCTACAATGAGCAGTTCTTC.